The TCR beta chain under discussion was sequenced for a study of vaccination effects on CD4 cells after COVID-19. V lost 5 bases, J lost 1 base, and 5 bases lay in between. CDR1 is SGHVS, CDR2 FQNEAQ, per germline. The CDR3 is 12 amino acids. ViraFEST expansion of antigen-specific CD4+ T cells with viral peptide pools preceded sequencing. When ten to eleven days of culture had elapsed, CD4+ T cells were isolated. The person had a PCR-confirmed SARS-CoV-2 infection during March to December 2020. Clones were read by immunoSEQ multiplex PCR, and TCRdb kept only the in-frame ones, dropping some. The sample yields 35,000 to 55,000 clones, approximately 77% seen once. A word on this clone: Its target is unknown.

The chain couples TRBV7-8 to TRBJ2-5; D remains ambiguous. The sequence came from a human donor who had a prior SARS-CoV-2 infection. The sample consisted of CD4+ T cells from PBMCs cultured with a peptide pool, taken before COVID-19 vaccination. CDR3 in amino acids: CASSRSQETQYF. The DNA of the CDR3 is TGTGCCAGCAGCAGAAGCCAAGAGACCCAGTACTTC. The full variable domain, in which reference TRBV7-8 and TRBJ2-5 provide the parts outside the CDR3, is GAGVSQSPRYKVAKRGQDVALRCDPISGHVSLFWYQQALGQGPEFLTYFQNEAQLDKSGLPSDRFFAERPEGSVSTLKIQRTQQEDSAVYLCASSRSQETQYFGPGTRLLVL.